The source of this TCR beta chain is a study of blood T cell repertoires in COVID-19. Study at large: The United States, Italy and Spain supplied acute and convalescent COVID-19 samples. PBMCs, B-cell-depleted T cells, or T cells were the source of the cDNA or gDNA that made up the material.

As originally analysed: Reference gene primer amplification in the assay estimated nucleated cell counts. Using immunoSEQ multiplex PCR, the repertoire was profiled, and TCRdb retains in-frame clones only, with some absent. The V and J calls and clone size were taken over from that table, and D and trimming were inferred from the DNA. The sample records 250,000 to 350,000 clones, roughly 87% being singletons. The CDR3 totals 16 residues. V was clipped by 4 bases and J by 1 base, with 15 bases between them. Germline loops: CDR1 SGHKS, CDR2 YYEKEE (reference sequence). Source material: peripheral blood. This sequence originates from a man aged 18 to 29 with active or convalescent COVID-19. The V and J genes are TRBV5-5 and TRBJ2-1; D is perhaps TRBD1 (7 bases). The CDR3 here is CASSLQGGRSYNEQFF. The CDR3 region has the DNA TGTGCCAGCAGCCTTCAGGGGGGCCGGTCCTACAATGAGCAGTTCTTC.